The source of this TCR beta chain is a study of T cell responses to AZD1222 COVID-19 vaccine. Findings of the study overall: Once two AZD1222 doses were given, Spike-specific TCR breadth and depth went up.

Per germline, CDR1 LNHNV and CDR2 YYDKDF (reference sequence). V was cut by 0 bases and J by 1 base, with 13 bases left in between. This CDR3 spans 17 amino acids. Here immunoSEQ multiplex PCR was the method, and the copy in TCRdb shows in-frame clones only, minus some. The sample has more than 110,000 clones, around 92% seen once; the top ten hold 3% to 4%. This clone has only one observation. The antigen remains undetermined. This TCR was recovered from an adult who received the AZD1222 COVID-19 vaccine. The V gene is TRBV15, the J gene TRBJ2-4; D is undetermined. The sequenced sample was peripheral blood, obtained 28 days after the second AZD1222 dose. The chain's CDR3 is CATSRDLGSGAKNIQYF. The DNA of the CDR3 is TGTGCCACCAGCAGAGATCTGGGGTCAGGCGCCAAAAACATTCAGTACTTC.